This TCR beta chain was obtained from a study of blood T cell repertoires in COVID-19. Turning to the study itself: The origin of the acute and convalescent COVID-19 samples was the United States, Italy and Spain.

Measured with immunoSEQ multiplex PCR; TCRdb has only the in-frame clones, and not every one. The sample consists of more than 45,000 clones, about 86% of them appearing once. CDR3 length equals 12 residues. In germline, CDR1 is WSHSY, CDR2 SAAADI. The V segment lost 7 bases and the J segment 3 bases; nucleotides outside the gene matches: 3. Sequenced material: peripheral blood. The V gene is TRBV10-2, the J gene TRBJ2-7, with TRBD2 matching 7 bases. The receptor was isolated from a man aged 80 or over with COVID-19, enrolled during active disease. Here the CDR3 DNA reads TGCGCCAGCAAAGGACTAGACTACGAGCAGTACGTC. It yields the protein CASKGLDYEQYV.